A single sample is the source of the 4 T cell receptor beta chains below, sequenced in a study of a mutant IDH1 vaccine in newly diagnosed glioma. Time point indicated: baseline, week 1 (first vaccination visit). This sample's treatment: pre-vaccination baseline after standard-of-care therapy. Method: immunoSEQ multiplex PCR; TCRdb's copy keeps in-frame clones and lacks some. The data contain over 80,000 clones, about 87% of them singletons. This sample comprised PBMCs, obtained from a glioma patient treated with radiotherapy, temozolomide or both. Every receptor here comes from a woman aged 45-65 years with glioma.

This chain links TRBV5-6 with TRBJ1-1; TRBD1 is a possible D gene (5 bases). The germline V gene encodes CDR1 SGHDT and CDR2 YYEEEE. The CDR3 length is 12 residues. Trimming removed 7 bases at V and 4 bases at J, with 11 bases between. The chain's CDR3 is CASARGTTEAFF. In DNA form, the CDR3 reads TGTGCCAGCGCGAGGGGAACCACTGAAGCTTTCTTT.

The J gene is TRBJ1-1, the V gene TRBV11-2; tentative D call: TRBD1 (5 bases). The germline V gene encodes CDR1 SGHAT and CDR2 FQNNGV. Trimming removed 6 bases at V and 1 base at J, with 9 bases between. The CDR3 spans 13 residues. The CDR3 DNA reads as TGTGCCAGCAGACAACAGGAGAACACTGAAGCTTTCTTT. Translated, it gives CASRQQENTEAFF. Variable domain in full (rest from reference TRBV11-2 and TRBJ1-1): EAGVAQSPRYKIIEKRQSVAFWCNPISGHATLYWYQQILGQGPKLLIQFQNNGVVDDSQLPKDRFSAERLKGVDSTLKIQPAKLEDSAVYLCASRQQENTEAFFGQGTRLTVV.

This sequence joins TRBV13 and TRBJ1-2, with TRBD1 identical over 7 bases. J lost 2 bases, V lost 3 bases, and 3 bases had no gene match. The CDR3 is 14 amino acids. Germline V gene data show CDR1 as PRHDT and CDR2 as FYEKMQ (reference sequence). CDR3 nucleotides: TGTGCCAGCAGCTTCGACAGGGTGAACTATGGCTACACCTTC. Residues: CASSFDRVNYGYTF.

The chain couples TRBV5-1 to TRBJ1-4; weak D call: TRBD1 (5 bases). The germline gives CDR1 SGHRS, CDR2 YFSETQ. The CDR3 has 14 amino acids. V lost 0 bases, J lost 8 bases, and 11 bases lay in between. The CDR3 protein is CASSLDPGYEKLFF. Written as DNA, the CDR3 is TGCGCCAGCAGCTTGGATCCAGGGTACGAAAAACTGTTTTTT.